The 10 T cell receptor beta chains below were found in one sample sequenced in a study of shared clonotypes between healthy human individuals. TCRdb's copy holds only in-frame clones and misses some; the assay was immunoSEQ multiplex PCR. The table lists some 2.1 million clones, around 95% of them singletons, with under 0.15% in the top ten. The sequencing input was naive CD4+ T cells sorted from blood. Subset specified: CD45RA+ positively selected. These receptors were obtained from a man in his late teens or twenties in good health.

The chain carries TRBV6-5 and TRBJ1-5; no firm D call. The CDR3 spans 15 residues. The V and J ends lost 3 bases and 1 base respectively, with 10 bases between them. CDR1 and CDR2 (germline): MNHEY, SVGAGI. CDR3: CASSYEGESNQPQHF. CDR3 in DNA: TGTGCCAGCAGTTATGAGGGTGAGAGCAATCAGCCCCAGCATTTT.

This chain uses TRBV6-6 with TRBJ1-5; 8 bases fit TRBD1. The germline V gene has CDR1 MNHNY and CDR2 SVGAGI (reference sequence). The J segment lost 7 bases and the V segment lost 7 bases, leaving 9 bases of the junction unmatched. The CDR3 loop spans 14 amino acids. In DNA, the CDR3 is TGTGCCAGCAATAACGCAGGGGGCGGACAGCCCCAGCATTTT. This codes for CASNNAGGGQPQHF.

This clone was counted once. V is TRBV10-3 and J is TRBJ2-5; 8 nucleotides align to TRBD1. V lost 8 bases, J lost 2 bases, and 4 bases stayed unmatched. CDR1 and CDR2 from the germline V gene are ENHRY and SYGVKD. This CDR3 is 13 amino acids long. Here the CDR3 DNA reads TGTGCCATCGGATGGACAGGGCAAGAGACCCAGTACTTC. Translating it yields CAIGWTGQETQYF.

The chain is built from TRBV2 and TRBJ1-1; 8 bases are shared with TRBD1. The junction had 12 bases not matched to a gene; V was cut back by 7 bases and J by 8 bases. The CDR3 runs 14 residues. The germline V gene has CDR1 SNHLY and CDR2 FYNNEI. CDR3 sequence (DNA): TGTGCCAGCACCGACAGGGGAAGGCCTTTGGAAGCTTTCTTT. Translating it yields CASTDRGRPLEAFF. The variable domain in full, completed from reference TRBV2 and TRBJ1-1, reads EPEVTQTPSHQVTQMGQEVILRCVPISNHLYFYWYRQILGQKVEFLVSFYNNEISEKSEIFDDQFSVERPDGSNFTLKIRSTKLEDSAMYFCASTDRGRPLEAFFGQGTRLTVV.

As concerns this clone: The same CDR3 arises from other DNA sequences in this sample as well. The genes are TRBV30 and TRBJ1-3; D possibly corresponds to TRBD1 (5 bases). The germline gives CDR1 GTSNPN, CDR2 SVGIG (reference sequence). Trimming cost V 3 bases and J 0 bases, with 6 bases left between them. The CDR3 consists of 13 residues. CDR3 loop: CAWSQGSGNTIYF. As DNA, the CDR3 is TGTGCCTGGAGCCAGGGCTCTGGAAACACCATATATTTT. The variable domain in full, with the rest retrieved from reference TRBV30 and TRBJ1-3, is SQTIHQWPATLVQPVGSPLSLECTVEGTSNPNLYWYRQAAGRGLQLLFYSVGIGQISSEVPQNLSASRPQDRQFILSSKKLLLSDSGFYLCAWSQGSGNTIYFGEGSWLTVV.

This clone has a single count. V gene TRBV2 combines with J gene TRBJ1-5; 8 bases line up with TRBD1. Germline V gene data show CDR1 as SNHLY and CDR2 as FYNNEI. The V segment lost 7 bases and the J segment 7 bases; nucleotides outside the gene matches: 12. The CDR3 covers 15 residues. The CDR3 region is CASTEGQAFSQPQHF. The CDR3 nucleotides read TGTGCCAGCACCGAGGGACAGGCCTTTTCCCAGCCCCAGCATTTT.

V gene TRBV2 combines with J gene TRBJ2-3; D uncertain. Germline V gives CDR1 SNHLY, CDR2 FYNNEI. V gave up 5 bases and J gave up 0 bases, with 12 bases separating them. The CDR3 loop spans 15 amino acids. CDR3 nucleotides: TGTGCCAGCAGTAGGACGGCACCTAGCACAGATACGCAGTATTTT. Protein product: CASSRTAPSTDTQYF. Based on the CDR3 plus reference TRBV2 and TRBJ2-3, the full variable domain is EPEVTQTPSHQVTQMGQEVILRCVPISNHLYFYWYRQILGQKVEFLVSFYNNEISEKSEIFDDQFSVERPDGSNFTLKIRSTKLEDSAMYFCASSRTAPSTDTQYFGPGTRLTVL.

V gene TRBV6-1 combines with J gene TRBJ1-1; D remains ambiguous. The CDR3 totals 13 residues. Germline CDR1 reads MNHNS; CDR2 reads SASEGT. Trimming stripped 4 bases from V and 1 base from J, with 7 bases between. The CDR3 loop reads CASSVQENTEAFF. CDR3 nucleotide sequence: TGTGCCAGCAGTGTACAAGAGAACACTGAAGCTTTCTTT.

The CDR3 loop is CASSQTISYEQYF. The CDR3 region has the DNA TGCGCCAGCAGCCAAACTATATCCTACGAGCAGTACTTC. The J gene is TRBJ2-7, the V gene TRBV4-3; D ambiguous. CDR3 length equals 13 residues. The germline V and J ends were trimmed by 2 bases and 1 base, with 6 bases remaining between them. Germline V lookup: CDR1 LGHNA, CDR2 YSLEER.

The CDR3 nucleotides are TGTGCCATCAGTCCGCGACTAGCGGAGTACCAAGAGACCCAGTACTTC. It codes for CAISPRLAEYQETQYF. The V and J genes are TRBV10-3 and TRBJ2-5, with 9 bases matching TRBD2. The CDR3 extends over 16 amino acids. V was clipped by 5 bases and J by 0 bases; unmatched bases: 7. Germline CDR1 and CDR2: ENHRY and SYGVKD.